These 9 T cell receptor beta chains originate from one sample sequenced in a study of cytomegalovirus exposure and HLA in healthy donors. Sequencing used immunoSEQ multiplex PCR; TCRdb keeps in-frame clones, though not all of them. The profile covers 150,000 to 160,000 clones, with around 83% appearing a single time and 2.1% taken by the ten largest. What was sequenced was PBMCs. The receptor source for this set is a human donor in good health.

Comments on this clone: The same CDR3 can be traced to other DNA sequences in this sample. The chain employs TRBV18 and TRBJ1-1, with D perhaps matching TRBD1 (5 bases). The length of the CDR3 is 13 residues. Deletions cut 3 bases from V and 2 bases from J, with 7 bases between. Looked up from germline, CDR1 is KGHSH and CDR2 is LQKENI. CDR3 sequence reads: CASSPQGNTEAFF. Here the CDR3 DNA reads TGTGCCAGCTCACCTCAGGGTAACACTGAAGCTTTCTTT.

This clone appeared a few times. The V and J genes are TRBV10-3 and TRBJ2-5; 12 positions agree with TRBD2. V was clipped by 5 bases and J by 5 bases; unmatched bases: 3. Germline values: CDR1 ENHRY, CDR2 SYGVKD. This CDR3 has 14 residues. CDR3 nucleotides: TGTGCCATCAGTCTAGCGGGAGGGCCCGAGACCCAGTACTTC. It is translated as CAISLAGGPETQYF.

This clone was counted only a few times. The rearrangement links TRBV7-9 to TRBJ1-6, with TRBD1 as a possible D gene (5 bases). This CDR3 has 17 amino acids. Deletions cut 1 base from V and 11 bases from J, with 21 bases between. CDR1 is SEHNR, CDR2 FQNEAQ, per germline (reference sequence). The CDR3 region has the DNA TGTGCCAGCAGCTTAGGGGGGACTTCCCAACCCCTCCCACCCCTCCACTTT. Translating gives CASSLGGTSQPLPPLHF.

The V gene is TRBV7-2, the J gene TRBJ2-5; 7 bases line up with TRBD2. CDR3 length equals 15 residues. Germline-derived CDR1 and CDR2 are SGHTA and FQGNSA. V trimming: 5 bases; J trimming: 3 bases; junction bases outside the gene matches: 9. DNA of the CDR3: TGTGCCAGCAGCCACTCCGGGCGGGGGAAAGAGACCCAGTACTTC. Its translation is CASSHSGRGKETQYF.

The chain couples TRBV7-2 to TRBJ1-6; TRBD1 matches at 8 bases. J lost 0 bases, V lost 6 bases, and 4 bases had no gene match. The CDR3 covers 16 residues. Germline V gene lookup returns CDR1 SGHTA and CDR2 FQGNSA. The CDR3 DNA reads TGTGCCAGCAGTTGGACAGGGAACTCCTATAATTCACCCCTCCACTTT. Protein sequence: CASSWTGNSYNSPLHF.

The gene calls are TRBV6-5 and TRBJ1-3; TRBD1 is a possible D gene (6 bases). This CDR3 is 16 amino acids long. The V end was cut by 0 bases, the J end by 3 bases, with 12 bases between. Germline-derived CDR1 and CDR2 are MNHEY and SVGAGI. The CDR3 DNA reads as TGTGCCAGCAGTTACTCGTATAGGGGGATTGGAAACACCATATATTTT. Translated, it gives CASSYSYRGIGNTIYF.

The chain is built from TRBV5-1 and TRBJ2-7; D is uncertain. The ends were cut back, 0 bases at V and 2 bases at J, with 6 bases in the middle. CDR1 is SGHRS and CDR2 is YFSETQ in the germline V gene. The CDR3 runs 13 residues. As DNA, the CDR3 is TGCGCCAGCAGCTTGGATGTCACCTACGAGCAGTACTTC. It is translated as CASSLDVTYEQYF.

The V and J genes are TRBV14 and TRBJ2-7, with 12 positions matching TRBD2. The germline V gene has CDR1 SGHDN and CDR2 FVKESK. CDR3 length equals 15 residues. V dropped 4 bases and J dropped 0; count of bases not matched to a gene: 1. Here the CDR3 reads CASSRTSGASYEQYF. The CDR3 nucleotides read TGTGCCAGCAGCCGGACTAGCGGGGCCTCCTACGAGCAGTACTTC.

The chain joins TRBV9 to TRBJ2-1; TRBD2 matches 8 bases. This CDR3 contains 16 residues. Germline-derived CDR1 and CDR2 are SGDLS and YYNGEE. V trimming: 0 bases; J trimming: 1 base; junction bases outside the gene matches: 3. The CDR3, as DNA: TGTGCCAGCAGCGTAGTAGCGGGAAAGTCCTACAATGAGCAGTTCTTC. Protein product: CASSVVAGKSYNEQFF.